This is a list of T cell receptor beta chains from one sample in a study of CD4 T cells in relation to SARS-CoV-2 and coronaviruses. Measured with immunoSEQ multiplex PCR; TCRdb has only the in-frame clones, and not every one. The data show 65,000 or so clones, over 70% seen once. The sample comprised memory CD4+ T cells from PBMCs. Source of these receptors: a human donor in good health. Each CDR3 is given with its conserved first and last residue. The D gene is left open where the match is weak. Size values are once, few and many counts, or a class for expanded clones, and some rows have none.

j_gene	v_gene	abundance	d_gene	CDR3aa	CDR3nt
TRBJ2-2	TRBV27	once	TRBD2	CASSLRGTSGYTGELFF	TGTGCCAGCAGTCTGCGGGGGACTAGCGGTTATACCGGGGAGCTGTTTTTT
TRBJ2-2	TRBV27	once	.	CASSPAYGAGELFF	TGTGCCAGCAGCCCAGCATACGGGGCCGGGGAGCTGTTTTTT
TRBJ2-7	TRBV28	.	TRBD2	CASRFMASGGSYEQYF	TGTGCCAGCCGATTCATGGCTAGCGGGGGTTCCTACGAGCAGTACTTC
TRBJ1-2	TRBV4-1	.	.	CASSQASTGPWGYTF	TGCGCCAGCAGCCAAGCCTCCACCGGTCCGTGGGGCTACACCTTC
TRBJ2-5	TRBV10-1	.	.	CASSESISARRGETQYF	TGCGCCAGCAGTGAGTCGATCAGTGCACGGCGGGGAGAGACCCAGTACTTC
TRBJ1-2	TRBV5-1	.	.	CASSSGQQRAGYTF	TGCGCCAGCAGCTCTGGACAACAAAGGGCTGGCTACACCTTC
TRBJ2-6	TRBV10-3	.	.	CAIRGLGRGVSGANVLTF	TGTGCCATCAGAGGTTTGGGAAGGGGAGTCTCTGGGGCCAACGTCCTGACTTTC
TRBJ2-2	TRBV10-3	.	.	CAISEGQSPGELFF	TGTGCCATCAGTGAGGGACAGTCCCCCGGGGAGCTGTTTTTT
TRBJ2-7	TRBV5-6	.	.	CASSLVKSYEQYF	TGTGCCAGCAGCTTGGTCAAGTCCTACGAGCAGTACTTC
TRBJ2-1	TRBV7-6	.	.	CASSFAEQFF	TGTGCCAGCAGCTTTGCTGAGCAGTTCTTC
TRBJ1-5	TRBV7-9	.	.	CASSLGAGLPQPQHF	TGTGCCAGCAGCTTAGGGGCAGGGTTGCCTCAGCCCCAGCATTTT
TRBJ1-5	TRBV5-8	.	.	CASTRGGGGGDQPQHF	TGTGCCAGCACGCGGGGGGGCGGGGGCGGTGATCAGCCCCAGCATTTT
TRBJ2-7	TRBV28	.	TRBD2	CASSSSPGKRGEAYEQYF	TGTGCCAGCAGTTCCTCCCCCGGGAAGCGGGGCGAGGCCTACGAGCAGTACTTC
TRBJ2-2	TRBV27	.	.	CASSLYPSRTGELFF	TGTGCCAGCAGTTTATATCCTAGCCGAACCGGGGAGCTGTTTTTT
TRBJ1-1	TRBV6-5	.	TRBD1	CASIVSAGGTEAFF	TGTGCCAGCATTGTCTCCGCAGGGGGCACTGAAGCTTTCTTT
TRBJ2-5	TRBV5-1	few	TRBD2	CASSSGPLRGMAETQYF	TGCGCCAGCAGCTCGGGCCCCCTGCGGGGGATGGCAGAGACCCAGTACTTC
TRBJ1-2	TRBV7-9	.	.	CASSLVPWDYTF	TGTGCCAGCAGCTTGGTACCCTGGGACTACACCTTC
TRBJ2-2	TRBV7-3	.	.	CASSFGRNTGELFF	TGTGCCAGCAGCTTCGGACGTAACACCGGGGAGCTGTTTTTT
TRBJ1-5	TRBV29-1	few	.	CSVRDNSNQPQHF	TGCAGCGTTAGGGACAATAGCAATCAGCCCCAGCATTTT
TRBJ2-1	TRBV7-3	.	TRBD2	CASSPTRSGSGFEQFF	TGTGCCAGCAGCCCTACCCGTAGCGGGAGCGGGTTTGAGCAGTTCTTC
TRBJ2-3	TRBV5-1	once	.	CASSLDRPATDTQYF	TGCGCCAGCAGCTTAGATCGCCCAGCAACAGATACGCAGTATTTT
TRBJ2-3	TRBV30	.	TRBD2	CAGGAGGSTDTQYF	TGTGCTGGAGGGGCGGGAGGGAGCACAGATACGCAGTATTTT
TRBJ2-1	TRBV28	.	TRBD2	CASKLGTRGGDEQFF	TGTGCCAGCAAACTGGGGACTAGAGGGGGGGATGAGCAGTTCTTC
TRBJ1-6	TRBV18	.	.	CASSPRQGGNSPLHF	TGTGCCAGCTCACCACGCCAGGGAGGTAATTCACCCCTCCACTTT
TRBJ2-7	TRBV5-1	.	TRBD2	CASSPPPSGSYEQYF	TGCGCCAGCAGCCCCCCACCTAGCGGCTCCTACGAGCAGTACTTC
TRBJ2-3	TRBV30	.	.	CAWKVLSADTQYF	TGTGCCTGGAAGGTCCTGTCAGCGGATACGCAGTATTTT
TRBJ1-6	TRBV6-4	.	TRBD1	CASSAGQGGNSPLHF	TGTGCCAGCAGTGCCGGACAGGGGGGCAATTCACCCCTCCACTTT
TRBJ2-2	TRBV19	medium-sized	.	CASKDRPANTGELFF	TGTGCCAGTAAGGACAGACCCGCGAACACCGGGGAGCTGTTTTTT
TRBJ1-4	TRBV18	.	TRBD1	CASSPTAQGINEKLFF	TGTGCCAGCTCACCAACCGCACAGGGGATTAATGAAAAACTGTTTTTT
TRBJ1-4	TRBV5-4	.	.	CASSLGGARANEKLFF	TGTGCCAGCAGCTTGGGGGGGGCGCGAGCTAATGAAAAACTGTTTTTT
TRBJ2-7	TRBV10-2	.	.	CASSDVGAQDFYEQYF	TGCGCCAGCAGTGATGTTGGGGCGCAAGACTTTTACGAGCAGTACTTC